The 6 T cell receptor beta chains presented below share a single source sample, sequenced in a study of shared clonotypes between healthy human individuals (dated by TCRdb to 2019 to 2021). Libraries were built with the immunoSEQ multiplex PCR assay. The source is immuneACCESS, and TCRdb retained only in-frame sequences with V and J called. Part of the clones is not carried over; for the studies checked, unresolved V genes explain less than half of this, and the remainder is unexplained. The sample table contains about half a million clones; only one count was recorded for around 79% of them. Jointly, the top ten make up less than 15% of the sample. The sample was PBMCs. The receptors were gathered from a woman in her forties in good health. Some clones in this sample may be carry-over from other donors' samples.

The chain has TRBV19 and TRBJ2-7, with D tentatively TRBD1 (6 bases). The ends were cut back, 6 bases at V and 2 bases at J, with 20 bases in the middle. The CDR3 length is 16 residues. Germline-derived CDR1 and CDR2 are LNHDA and SQIVND (reference sequence). In nucleotides, the CDR3 is TGTGCCAGTAGCCCTCCCCCCGGTGCAGGGGCCTACGAGCAGTACTTC. Translated: CASSPPPGAGAYEQYF.

The chain joins TRBV5-4 to TRBJ2-3; weak D call: TRBD2 (7 bases). The CDR3 contains 14 residues. Trimming shortened V by 2 bases and J by 5 bases, and 12 bases separated the two germline ends. The germline CDR1 and CDR2 sequences are SGHNT and YYREEE (reference sequence). CDR3: CASSLGGAGDTQYF. In DNA, the CDR3 is TGTGCCAGCAGCTTAGGGGGGGCGGGAGATACGCAGTATTTT. Full variable domain (missing parts from reference TRBV5-4 and TRBJ2-3): ETGVTQSPTHLIKTRGQQVTLRCSSQSGHNTVSWYQQALGQGPQFIFQYYREEENGRGNFPPRFSGLQFPNYSSELNVNALELDDSALYLCASSLGGAGDTQYFGPGTRLTVL.

The V and J genes are TRBV6-1 and TRBJ1-2, with D maybe TRBD1 (5 bases). Between the trimmed V and J ends, which lost 8 bases and 5 bases, there was a span of 9 bases. Looked up from germline, CDR1 is MNHNS and CDR2 is SASEGT. The CDR3 covers 11 residues. CDR3 amino acids: CASSGRYGYTF. Here the CDR3 DNA reads TGTGCCAGCTCGGGGCGGTATGGCTACACCTTC.

This chain connects TRBV4-3 to TRBJ2-5; 7 positions agree with TRBD2. The end of the DNA fits TRBJ2-7 better, so the J call may be wrong. The CDR3 totals 14 residues. CDR1 is LGHNA, CDR2 YSLEER, per germline. CDR3 amino acids: CASSQGGSSYEQYF. The CDR3 DNA reads as TGCGCCAGCAGCCAAGGCGGGAGCTCCTACGAGCAGTACTTC.

The CDR3 nucleotides are TGTGCCTGGAGCCCCGGGACTAGATATGAGCAGTTCTTC. It codes for CAWSPGTRYEQFF. The chain is built from TRBV30 and TRBJ2-1, with 8 bases identical to TRBD2. This CDR3 is built from 13 residues. Germline loops: CDR1 GTSNPN, CDR2 SVGIG (reference sequence). The V and J ends lost 3 bases and 8 bases, in that order; junction bases with no gene match: 6.

This chain joins TRBV19 and TRBJ1-1; D is possibly TRBD1 (5 bases). Germline values: CDR1 LNHDA, CDR2 SQIVND (reference sequence). CDR3 size: 13 residues. V was clipped by 7 bases and J by 5 bases, with 14 bases between them. The CDR3, as DNA: TGTGCCAGTACTCCCTGGGGGGGAACTGAAGCTTTCTTT. It yields the protein CASTPWGGTEAFF.